This TCR beta chain comes out of a study of T cells in Graves' hyperthyroidism and ophthalmopathy. Across the whole study: Before treatment of any kind, peripheral blood was taken at initial diagnosis. Study results and caveats: Most thyroid clonotypes that were expanded above 0.001 also turned up in blood. Median prediction lead before ophthalmopathy onset was about 6.5 months with the model.

RNA transcripts served as the template for amplifying TCR beta CDR3 regions. The study used the HTBI primer set for a first-round RT-PCR of the TCR CDR3. From the multiplex PCR reads, TCRdb called clonotypes with MiXCR, one entry per CDR3 protein. The data show around 600,000 distinct CDR3 sequences, approximately 15% seen once. V lost 1 base, J lost 8 bases, and 15 bases stayed unmatched. The CDR3 contains 19 residues. The germline V gene has CDR1 DFQATT and CDR2 SNEGSKA (reference sequence). With respect to this clonotype: Its antigen remains unidentified.

Based on clinical symptoms, serum thyroxine and TRAb, thyroid ultrasound and orbital computed tomography, diagnoses were reached. The sequenced sample was blood. The sequence was collected from a woman aged 40 to 49 with Graves' ophthalmopathy. The J gene is TRBJ2-1, the V gene TRBV20-1, with 15 bases aligning to TRBD2. The CDR3 loop is CSARVPAGTSGGFMDEQFF. CDR3 bases: TGCAGTGCTAGAGTACCCGCCGGGACTAGCGGGGGGTTTATGGATGAGCAGTTCTTC.